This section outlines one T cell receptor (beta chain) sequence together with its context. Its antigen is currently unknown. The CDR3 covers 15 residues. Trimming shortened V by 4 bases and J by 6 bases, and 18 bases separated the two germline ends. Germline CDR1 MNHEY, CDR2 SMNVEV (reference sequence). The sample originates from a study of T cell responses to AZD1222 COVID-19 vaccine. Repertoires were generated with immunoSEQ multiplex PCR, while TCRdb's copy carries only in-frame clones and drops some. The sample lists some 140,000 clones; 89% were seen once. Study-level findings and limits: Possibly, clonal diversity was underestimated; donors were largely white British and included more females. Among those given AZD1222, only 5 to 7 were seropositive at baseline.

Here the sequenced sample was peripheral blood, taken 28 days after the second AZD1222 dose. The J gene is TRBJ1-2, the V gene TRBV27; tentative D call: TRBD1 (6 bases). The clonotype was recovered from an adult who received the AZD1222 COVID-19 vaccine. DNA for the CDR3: TGTGCCAGCAGTTCGACTTACAGGGTGCAGCATGGCTACACCTTC. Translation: CASSSTYRVQHGYTF.